The clone carrying this TCR beta chain appeared a few times. Trimming left V 2 bases short and J 6 bases short, with 14 bases between. The CDR3 loop spans 15 amino acids. The germline V gene encodes CDR1 LGHDT and CDR2 YNNKEL (reference sequence). The data originate from a study of T-cell memory formation after mild COVID-19. TCRdb reprocessed the 5' RACE reads with MiXCR, giving one entry per CDR3 protein. The sample lists some 300,000 distinct CDR3 sequences; 20% to 25% were seen once. Sequenced sample: PBMCs or a T cell subset sorted from them (not recorded which). The V call is TRBV3-1, the J call TRBJ2-1; D ambiguous. The TCR was taken from a man younger than 35 who had mild COVID-19 (a few samples of this study predate the infection). Cell type and time point are not known. CDR3 loop: CASSQFDSQVNEQFF. The CDR3 DNA follows: TGTGCCAGCAGCCAATTCGATTCCCAAGTCAATGAGCAGTTCTTC.